This T cell receptor (beta chain) was sequenced for a study of blood T cell repertoires in COVID-19. The data were produced by immunoSEQ multiplex PCR, yet TCRdb's version contains in-frame clones alone and is incomplete. The sample includes about 220,000 clones, approximately 83% of them seen just once. The CDR3 runs to 16 residues. V shed 0 bases and J 5 bases; nucleotides not matched to a gene: 8. Germline loops: CDR1 LGHNA, CDR2 YNFKEQ. V is TRBV4-2 and J is TRBJ2-5; 8 nucleotides match TRBD2. The receptor comes from a woman in her forties or fifties who had been exposed to COVID-19. The sequencing input was PBMCs or T cells enriched from blood (not recorded which). The CDR3 DNA sequence: TGTGCCAGCAGCCAAGAGGGCGGACTAGCTAGGGAGACCCAGTACTTC. Amino acids: CASSQEGGLARETQYF.